The clone carrying this T cell receptor (beta chain) has ten or more counts. Its antigen is currently unknown. One junction end does not reproduce the germline sequence, and a read error may be involved. This sample stems from a study of T cells in Graves' hyperthyroidism and ophthalmopathy. CDR1 and CDR2 (germline): SGHVS, FQNEAQ. The CDR3 is made up of 17 amino acids. TCR beta CDR3 sequences were amplified from RNA transcripts. A set of HTBI primers served as the primers for a first-round RT-PCR of the TCR CDR3. Each CDR3 protein gets one entry after TCRdb re-called the multiplex PCR reads with MiXCR. The data show hundreds of thousands of distinct CDR3 sequences, more than 11% seen once. The study's findings and limits: In the blood, most expanded thyroid clonotypes above 0.001 appeared as well. A model of 13 V-J pairs discriminated ophthalmopathy from stable hyperthyroidism.

These patients, aged 18 to 65, had recently diagnosed hyperthyroidism lasting under 2 months. Orbital computed tomography, thyroid ultrasound, serum thyroxine and TRAb, and clinical symptoms together informed the diagnoses. Sequences were obtained from blood. This chain links TRBV7-8 with TRBJ1-5; a possible D gene is TRBD1 (6 bases). The receptor comes from a woman younger than 45 with Graves' hyperthyroidism. CDR3 residues: CASSLRHGYRVNQPQQF. In nucleotides, the CDR3 is TGTGCCAGCAGCTTACGACATGGTTACAGGGTCAATCAGCCCCAGCAATTT.